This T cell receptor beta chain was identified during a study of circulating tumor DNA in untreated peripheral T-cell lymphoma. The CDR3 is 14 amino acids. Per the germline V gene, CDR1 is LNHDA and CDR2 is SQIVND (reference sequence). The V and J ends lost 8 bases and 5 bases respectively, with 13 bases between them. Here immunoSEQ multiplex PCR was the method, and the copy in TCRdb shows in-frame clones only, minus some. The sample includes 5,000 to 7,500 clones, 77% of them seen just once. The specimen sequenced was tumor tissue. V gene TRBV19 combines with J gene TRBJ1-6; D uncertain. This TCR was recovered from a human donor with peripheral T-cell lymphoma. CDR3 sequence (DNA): TGTGCCAGTTCTGAGGGTATGCATAATTCACCCCTCCACTTT. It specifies CASSEGMHNSPLHF. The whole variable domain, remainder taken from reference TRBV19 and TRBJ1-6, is DGGITQSPKYLFRKEGQNVTLSCEQNLNHDAMYWYRQDPGQGLRLIYYSQIVNDFQKGDIAEGYSVSREKKESFPLTVTSAQKNPTAFYLCASSEGMHNSPLHFGNGTRLTVT.